The rows below give T cell receptor beta chains drawn from one sample of a study of T-cell reconstitution after alpha-beta-depleted transplantation in children. MiXCR, run by TCRdb on the PCR reads, gives a single entry per CDR3 protein. The repertoire includes fewer than 500,000 distinct CDR3 sequences, roughly two fifths of them detected once, and under 35% sits in the top ten. The specimen was PBMCs, collected before TCRalphabeta/CD19-depleted stem cell transplant. Receptors originate from a girl under 10 years old with aplastic anemia, due to receive a stem cell transplant. Each CDR3 is given with its conserved first and last residue. A D gene is named only where the DNA matches it firmly. Only some rows state a clone size, as once, few, many or a class for expanded clones.

D gene	clone size	J gene	V gene	CDR3 protein	CDR3 DNA
TRBD1	many	TRBJ2-7	TRBV18	CASSTGTGGLYEQYF	TGTGCCAGCTCAACCGGGACAGGGGGTCTTTACGAGCAGTACTTC
-	-	TRBJ2-7	TRBV30	CAWSVVGEQYF	TGTGCCTGGAGTGTTGTTGGCGAGCAGTACTTC
TRBD2	few	TRBJ2-2	TRBV4-2	CASSQVLAGGPGTGELFF	TGTGCCAGCAGCCAAGTTCTAGCGGGAGGGCCGGGCACCGGGGAGCTGTTTTTT
-	-	TRBJ2-3	TRBV18	CASSIRADTQYF	TGTGCCAGCTCAATTAGGGCAGATACGCAGTATTTT
-	-	TRBJ2-7	TRBV12-3/TRBV12-4	CASRGRTYEQYF	TGTGCCAGCAGGGGTAGGACCTACGAGCAGTACTTC
-	-	TRBJ2-1	TRBV20-1	CSARPWVEIEQFF	TGCAGTGCTAGGCCCTGGGTAGAGATCGAGCAGTTCTTC
-	-	TRBJ2-7	TRBV28	CASSFFPGRGAGEQYF	TGTGCCAGCAGTTTTTTCCCAGGACGGGGGGCGGGGGAGCAGTACTTC
-	-	TRBJ2-6	TRBV4-1	CASSQEGDSSGANVLTF	TGCGCCAGCAGCCAAGAAGGAGACAGCTCTGGGGCCAACGTCCTGACTTTC
-	-	TRBJ2-7	TRBV9	CASSVANAATYEQYF	TGTGCCAGCAGCGTAGCCAACGCGGCCACCTACGAGCAGTACTTC
-	many	TRBJ2-7	TRBV12-3/TRBV12-4	CASRLYSEQYF	TGTGCCAGCAGGCTTTATTCGGAGCAGTACTTC
-	-	TRBJ2-3	TRBV7-9	CASSVRSTVSTDTQYF	TGTGCCAGCAGCGTACGATCGACAGTTAGCACAGATACGCAGTATTTT
-	-	TRBJ2-1	TRBV5-1	CASSFQAPSSYNEQFF	TGCGCCAGCAGCTTCCAGGCCCCAAGCTCCTACAATGAGCAGTTCTTC
TRBD2	-	TRBJ2-3	TRBV4-3	CASSQDAGGWADTQYF	TGCGCCAGCAGCCAAGACGCGGGAGGGTGGGCAGATACGCAGTATTTT
-	-	TRBJ2-5	TRBV20-1	CSARVGVRETQYF	TGCAGTGCTAGAGTGGGCGTACGGGAGACCCAGTACTTC
TRBD1	many	TRBJ2-3	TRBV10-1	CASSELRGRTDTQYF	TGCGCCAGCAGTGAGCTCAGGGGGCGCACAGATACGCAGTATTTT
-	many	TRBJ2-1	TRBV20-1	CSAAQIAEQFF	TGCAGTGCTGCCCAAATCGCCGAGCAGTTCTTC
-	-	TRBJ2-7	TRBV4-1	CASSQLDTQDEQYF	TGCGCCAGCAGCCAATTGGACACCCAGGACGAGCAGTACTTC
-	once	TRBJ2-5	TRBV5-5	CASSFVQIETQYF	TGTGCCAGCAGCTTTGTCCAAATTGAGACCCAGTACTTC
-	many	TRBJ2-3	TRBV7-6	CASSYLPGGRTDTQYF	TGTGCCAGCAGCTATCTACCCGGGGGGCGCACAGATACGCAGTATTTT
-	-	TRBJ2-1	TRBV12-3/TRBV12-4	CASSLRGSGGNEQFF	TGTGCCAGCAGTCTACGAGGTAGCGGAGGTAATGAGCAGTTCTTC
-	-	TRBJ2-7	TRBV7-6	CASSLSSAYEQYF	TGTGCCAGCAGCTTAAGTTCTGCCTACGAGCAGTACTTC
TRBD1	-	TRBJ1-1	TRBV6-5	CASSSGQGQAFF	TGTGCCAGCAGTTCGGGACAGGGGCAGGCTTTCTTT